One sample yielded the 4 T cell receptor beta chains listed below, sequenced in a study of Ad26.COV2.S vaccination and SARS-CoV-2 variants. The repertoire was sequenced with immunoSEQ multiplex PCR; TCRdb's copy has only in-frame clones and lacks some. The sample includes approximately 400,000 clones, about 90% seen only once; the top ten take 3.5% to 4.5%. The sample here was peripheral blood, taken after recovery from COVID-19. The receptors shown here come from a human donor who had recovered from COVID-19.

V and J are TRBV28 and TRBJ1-5, with D possibly being TRBD1 (6 bases). The CDR3 contains 15 residues. Germline V gene data show CDR1 as MDHEN and CDR2 as SYDVKM. The V gene lost 6 bases and the J gene lost 0 bases, with 12 bases spanning the gap. The DNA for the CDR3 is TGTGCCAGCAGGGCTACAGGGTTTAGCAATCAGCCCCAGCATTTT. Its translation: CASRATGFSNQPQHF.

The rearrangement links TRBV5-1 to TRBJ2-7, with D hard to call. The V gene lost 6 bases and the J gene lost 1 base, with 8 bases spanning the gap. The CDR3 runs to 12 residues. Germline CDR1 reads SGHRS; CDR2 reads YFSETQ. The CDR3 DNA is TGCGCCAGCACGGGCCAGTCCTACGAGCAGTACTTC. This sequence encodes CASTGQSYEQYF.

The chain recombines TRBV6-4 with TRBJ1-2; D is ambiguous. The V gene's germline CDR1 is MRHNA and CDR2 SNTAGT. This CDR3 comprises 18 residues. The germline V and J ends were trimmed by 0 bases and 2 bases, with 19 bases remaining between them. The CDR3 loop is CASSDSRHLSGQNYGYTF. In DNA, the CDR3 is TGTGCCAGCAGTGACTCGAGACACCTCTCTGGGCAGAACTATGGCTACACCTTC.

A remark on this clone: Other DNA sequences of this sample code for an identical CDR3. The gene calls are TRBV2 and TRBJ2-1, with D possibly matching TRBD1 (5 bases). The V end was cut by 11 bases, the J end by 4 bases, with 12 bases between. Germline V CDR1 and CDR2: SNHLY, FYNNEI. CDR3 length: 12 amino acids. CDR3 DNA sequence: TGTGCCTCCTCTGGGGCGTACAATGAGCAGTTCTTC. This sequence encodes CASSGAYNEQFF.